The 15 T cell receptor beta chains listed next were all sequenced from one sample in a study of molecular identifiers for immune sequencing clone quantification. One entry per CDR3 protein, called by TCRdb with MiXCR from the PCR reads. This table has more than 550,000 distinct CDR3 sequences, over 25% appearing once. The sequencing sample was made of naive CD8+ T cells from blood, with Jurkat cell RNA spiked in. Subset reported: FACS-sorted CD8+CD4-CCR7+CD45RA+ naive T cells. The receptors derive from a human donor in good health. Some libraries in this study had Jurkat cell RNA spiked in.

The sample holds a few counts of this clonotype. V and J are TRBV2 and TRBJ2-1; no reliable D call. CDR1 SNHLY and CDR2 FYNNEI come from the germline V gene. This CDR3 region has 14 residues. Trimming shortened V by 7 bases and J by 0 bases, and 10 bases separated the two germline ends. The CDR3 bases are TGTGCCAGCACCGATTTAAGCTCCTACAATGAGCAGTTCTTC. It codes for CASTDLSSYNEQFF.

Remarks on this clonotype: With a much larger clone just one base away, this may be a read error. The chain uses TRBV2 and TRBJ2-1; 8 nucleotides match TRBD2. In germline, CDR1 is SNHLY, CDR2 FYNNEI. The CDR3 spans 15 residues. The CDR3 DNA is TGTGCCAACAGTGAAGGGACTAGCTCCTACAATGAGCAGTTCTTC. This gives the protein CANSEGTSSYNEQFF.

This clonotype was found a few times. The genes are TRBV5-5 and TRBJ2-2; tentative D call: TRBD1 (5 bases). This CDR3 region has 14 residues. Per germline, CDR1 SGHKS and CDR2 YYEKEE (reference sequence). V was clipped by 0 bases and J by 6 bases, with 9 bases between them. The CDR3 reads CASSLALTAGELFF. The CDR3 DNA follows: TGTGCCAGCAGCTTGGCCTTGACAGCCGGGGAGCTGTTTTTT.

This clonotype was found many times. The rearrangement uses TRBV5-1 and TRBJ2-5, with TRBD1 as a possible D gene (7 bases). With 0 bases removed from V and 5 bases from J, the gap between germline ends came to 20 bases. From germline, CDR1 is SGHRS and CDR2 YFSETQ. This CDR3 comprises 17 residues. DNA of the CDR3: TGCGCCAGCAGCTTGGTAGGAGGGGGCGCTTCCCTGGAGACCCAGTACTTC. It encodes CASSLVGGGASLETQYF.

There are a few counts of this clonotype. The chain couples TRBV3-1 to TRBJ2-7; no reliable D call. Trimming left V 0 bases short and J 0 bases short, with 12 bases between. This CDR3 spans 16 amino acids. Germline CDR1 reads LGHDT; CDR2 reads YNNKEL (reference sequence). The CDR3, as DNA: TGTGCCAGCAGCCAAGAGGGTACGGTAAACTCCTACGAGCAGTACTTC. Encoded protein: CASSQEGTVNSYEQYF.

This clonotype was picked up many times. The chain recombines TRBV4-1 with TRBJ2-2; 8 nucleotides match TRBD1. The germline CDR1 and CDR2 sequences are MGHRA and YSYEKL. This CDR3 has 16 amino acids. The junction had 11 bases not matched to a gene; V was cut back by 7 bases and J by 4 bases. As DNA, the CDR3 is TGCGCCAGCATCGACAAACTCCAGGGGGCCACCGGGGAGCTGTTTTTT. This codes for CASIDKLQGATGELFF.

About this clonotype itself: This may be a read error, as it is one base from a much larger clone. The rearrangement uses TRBV7-3 and TRBJ2-3, with TRBD1 identical over 7 bases. The CDR3 is 16 residues long. J gave up 5 bases and V 4 bases, and 12 bases lay outside the gene matches. The germline V gene encodes CDR1 SGHTA and CDR2 FQGTGA. The DNA for the CDR3 is TGTGCCAGCAGCTCCCTACAGGGGCTTGCAGGAGATACGCAGTATTTT. Protein: CASSSLQGLAGDTQYF.

This clonotype appeared many times. The chain recombines TRBV11-2 with TRBJ1-1; TRBD1 is a possible D gene (5 bases). In germline, CDR1 is SGHAT, CDR2 FQNNGV. This CDR3 spans 14 amino acids. Trimming took off 0 bases at V and 3 bases at J, with 8 bases between the two ends. The DNA for the CDR3 is TGTGCCAGCAGCTTAGAGCGGGGACACACTGAAGCTTTCTTT. Its translation: CASSLERGHTEAFF.

This chain uses TRBV19 with TRBJ2-6; a possible D gene is TRBD2 (5 bases). Trimming stripped 5 bases from V and 3 bases from J, with 17 bases between. CDR1 and CDR2 from the germline V gene are LNHDA and SQIVND (reference sequence). This CDR3 is built from 17 residues. The CDR3 here is CASSAVLVGVGANVLTF. CDR3 DNA: TGTGCCAGTAGTGCCGTGCTAGTGGGAGTTGGGGCCAACGTCCTGACTTTC. Based on the CDR3 plus reference TRBV19 and TRBJ2-6, the full variable domain is DGGITQSPKYLFRKEGQNVTLSCEQNLNHDAMYWYRQDPGQGLRLIYYSQIVNDFQKGDIAEGYSVSREKKESFPLTVTSAQKNPTAFYLCASSAVLVGVGANVLTFGAGSRLTVL.

A remark on this clonotype: A much larger clone lies one base from this, so it may be a read error. This rearrangement joins TRBV20-1 to TRBJ2-7; 7 positions match TRBD2. Germline values: CDR1 DFQATT, CDR2 SNEGSKA (reference sequence). The CDR3 sequence is 15 residues long. In nucleotides, the CDR3 is TGCAGTGCTAGAGATTTTGGCGGGAGCTCCTACGAGCAGTGCTTC. It is translated as CSARDFGGSSYEQCF.

CDR3 sequence (DNA): TGTGCCAGCCGTAAACAGGGGTCCTATGGCTACACCTTC. Amino acid sequence: CASRKQGSYGYTF. V gene TRBV27 combines with J gene TRBJ1-2; 7 bases agree with TRBD1. CDR3 length: 13 residues. Germline V CDR1 and CDR2: MNHEY, SMNVEV (reference sequence). The ends lost 8 bases at V and 4 bases at J; junction bases unmatched: 7.

This clonotype was seen repeatedly, ten times or more. This chain links TRBV24-1 with TRBJ2-1; TRBD1 aligns across 9 bases. CDR3 length: 14 amino acids. V shed 6 bases and J 8 bases; nucleotides not matched to a gene: 7. Germline V lookup: CDR1 KGHDR, CDR2 SFDVKD. The CDR3 nucleotides are TGTGCCACCAGTACAGGGGGCTCGCGGGATGAGCAGTTCTTC. It yields the protein CATSTGGSRDEQFF.

Remarks on this clonotype: This may come from a read error, since a much larger clone is one base off. V and J are TRBV2 and TRBJ1-2; weak D call: TRBD1 (5 bases). Trimming left V 5 bases short and J 6 bases short, with 10 bases between. CDR3 length: 12 residues. Per germline, CDR1 SNHLY and CDR2 FYNNEI. Here the CDR3 DNA reads TGTGCCAGCAGTACTGAGGGACATGGCTACACCTTC. Translated: CASSTEGHGYTF.

This clonotype was recorded many times. V is TRBV12-3 or TRBV12-4 and J is TRBJ1-4, with a possible D match to TRBD1 (5 bases). V dropped 6 bases and J dropped 2 bases, with 7 bases sitting between them. This CDR3 has 13 amino acids. The CDR3 nucleotides are TGTGCCAGCAGCGACAGTACTAATGAAAAACTGTTTTTT. Its translation is CASSDSTNEKLFF.

For this clonotype: At one end the junction does not follow the germline gene, possibly because of a read error. The CDR3 is CVSSPYGTRYNEKLFF. CDR3 nucleotides: TGTGTCAGCAGCCCCTATGGGACGCGATATAATGAAAAACTGTTTTTT. The chain is built from TRBV12-3 or TRBV12-4 and TRBJ1-4, with D possibly matching TRBD1 (5 bases). The CDR3 runs 16 residues.